The present TCR beta chain was sequenced within a study of T cell responses to AZD1222 COVID-19 vaccine. Study-level results: A reported finding is that nearly half of spike-specific TCRs target unmutated variant regions. Donor demographics were predominantly white British with a female majority; clonal diversity may be underestimated. Only a handful of AZD1222 recipients, six or seven in all, had baseline seropositivity. The CD4 TCRs associated with vaccination extended across spike and predominated at 160-218 and 743-854.

Trimming removed 2 bases from V and 6 bases from J; junction bases left unmatched: 9. Germline CDR1 and CDR2: SGHVS and FQNEAQ. This CDR3 has 15 amino acids. Points on this clone: The target antigen is unknown.

Using immunoSEQ multiplex PCR, the repertoire was profiled, and TCRdb retains in-frame clones only, with some absent. The data contain under 250,000 clones, approximately 94% of them seen just once; the ten biggest clones take up 0.9% to 1.1%. This TCR came from an adult in good health. Sequenced material: peripheral blood, taken on day 0 of MenACWY control vaccination. The J gene is TRBJ1-2, the V gene TRBV7-8; the match to TRBD1 covers 7 bases. The DNA of the CDR3 is TGTGCCAGCAGCTTAATGAGGGGCAGGGGGGATGGCTACACCTTC. The encoded protein is CASSLMRGRGDGYTF.